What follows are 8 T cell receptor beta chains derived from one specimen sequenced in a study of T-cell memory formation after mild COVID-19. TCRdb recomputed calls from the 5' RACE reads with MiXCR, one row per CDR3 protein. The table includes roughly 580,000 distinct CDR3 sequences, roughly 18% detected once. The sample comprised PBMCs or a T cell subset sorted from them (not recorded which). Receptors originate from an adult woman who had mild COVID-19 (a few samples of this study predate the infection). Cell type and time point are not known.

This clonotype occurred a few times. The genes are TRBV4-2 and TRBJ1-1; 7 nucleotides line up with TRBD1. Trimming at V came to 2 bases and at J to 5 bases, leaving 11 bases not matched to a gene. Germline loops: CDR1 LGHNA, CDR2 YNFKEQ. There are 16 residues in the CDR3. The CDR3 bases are TGTGCCAGCAGCCAACCCGGGGGCAGGGGGGGAACTGAAGCTTTCTTT. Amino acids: CASSQPGGRGGTEAFF.

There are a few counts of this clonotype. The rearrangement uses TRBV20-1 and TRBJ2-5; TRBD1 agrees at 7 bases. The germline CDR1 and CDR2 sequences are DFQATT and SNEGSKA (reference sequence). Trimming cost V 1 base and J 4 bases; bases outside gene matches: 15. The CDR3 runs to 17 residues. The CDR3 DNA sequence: TGCAGTGCTAGAGCCCGAAGACAGGGAAGCTTGGGAGAGACCCAGTACTTC. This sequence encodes CSARARRQGSLGETQYF.

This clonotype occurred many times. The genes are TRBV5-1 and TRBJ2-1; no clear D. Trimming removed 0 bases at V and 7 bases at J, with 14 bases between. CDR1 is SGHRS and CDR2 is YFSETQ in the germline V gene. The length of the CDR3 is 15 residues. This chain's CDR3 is CASSLDPAYQNEQFF. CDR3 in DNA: TGCGCCAGCAGCTTGGACCCGGCTTACCAGAATGAGCAGTTCTTC.

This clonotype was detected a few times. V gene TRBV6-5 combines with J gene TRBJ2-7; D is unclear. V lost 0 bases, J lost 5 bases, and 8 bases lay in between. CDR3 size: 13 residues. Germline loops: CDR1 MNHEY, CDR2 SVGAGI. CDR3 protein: CASSYSNRDEQYF. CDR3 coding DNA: TGTGCCAGCAGTTACTCGAATAGGGACGAGCAGTACTTC.

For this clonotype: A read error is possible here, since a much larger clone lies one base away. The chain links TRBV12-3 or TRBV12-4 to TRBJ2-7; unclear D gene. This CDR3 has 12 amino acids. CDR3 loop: CSSSLEFYEQYF. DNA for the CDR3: TGTTCCAGCAGCCTGGAGTTCTACGAGCAGTACTTC.

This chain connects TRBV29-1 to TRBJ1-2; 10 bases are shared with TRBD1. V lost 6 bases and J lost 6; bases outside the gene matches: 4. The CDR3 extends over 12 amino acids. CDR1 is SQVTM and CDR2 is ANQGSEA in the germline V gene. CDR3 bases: TGCAGCGTCGGCGGGACAGGGGATGGCTACACCTTC. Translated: CSVGGTGDGYTF. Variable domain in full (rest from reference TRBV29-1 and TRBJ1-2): SAVISQKPSRDICQRGTSLTIQCQVDSQVTMMFWYRQQPGQSLTLIATANQGSEATYESGFVIDKFPISRPNLTFSTLTVSNMSPEDSSIYLCSVGGTGDGYTFGSGTRLTVV.

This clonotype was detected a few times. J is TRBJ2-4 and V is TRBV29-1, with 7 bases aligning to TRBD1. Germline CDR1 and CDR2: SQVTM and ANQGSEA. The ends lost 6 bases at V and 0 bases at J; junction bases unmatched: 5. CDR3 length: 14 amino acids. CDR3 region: CSVTGTIAKNIQYF. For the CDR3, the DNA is TGCAGCGTGACAGGGACGATAGCCAAAAACATTCAGTACTTC.

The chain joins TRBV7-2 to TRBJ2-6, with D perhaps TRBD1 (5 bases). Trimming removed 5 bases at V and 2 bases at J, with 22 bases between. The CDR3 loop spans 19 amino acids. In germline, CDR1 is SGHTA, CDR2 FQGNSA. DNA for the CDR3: TGTGCCAGCAGCCCGAGTACAGGACGACTCCTTCCTGGGGCCAACGTCCTGACTTTC. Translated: CASSPSTGRLLPGANVLTF.